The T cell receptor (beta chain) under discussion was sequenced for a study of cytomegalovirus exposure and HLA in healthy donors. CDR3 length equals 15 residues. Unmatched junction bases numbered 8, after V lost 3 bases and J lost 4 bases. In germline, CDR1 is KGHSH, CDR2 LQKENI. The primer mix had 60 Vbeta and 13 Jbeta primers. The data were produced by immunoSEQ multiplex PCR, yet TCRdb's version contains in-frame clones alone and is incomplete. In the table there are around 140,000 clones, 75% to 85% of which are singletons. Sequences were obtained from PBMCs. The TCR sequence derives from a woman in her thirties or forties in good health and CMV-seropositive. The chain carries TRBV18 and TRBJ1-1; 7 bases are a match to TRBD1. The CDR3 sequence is CASSPRGVAGTEAFF. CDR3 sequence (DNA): TGTGCCAGCTCACCCAGGGGGGTCGCGGGCACTGAAGCTTTCTTT.